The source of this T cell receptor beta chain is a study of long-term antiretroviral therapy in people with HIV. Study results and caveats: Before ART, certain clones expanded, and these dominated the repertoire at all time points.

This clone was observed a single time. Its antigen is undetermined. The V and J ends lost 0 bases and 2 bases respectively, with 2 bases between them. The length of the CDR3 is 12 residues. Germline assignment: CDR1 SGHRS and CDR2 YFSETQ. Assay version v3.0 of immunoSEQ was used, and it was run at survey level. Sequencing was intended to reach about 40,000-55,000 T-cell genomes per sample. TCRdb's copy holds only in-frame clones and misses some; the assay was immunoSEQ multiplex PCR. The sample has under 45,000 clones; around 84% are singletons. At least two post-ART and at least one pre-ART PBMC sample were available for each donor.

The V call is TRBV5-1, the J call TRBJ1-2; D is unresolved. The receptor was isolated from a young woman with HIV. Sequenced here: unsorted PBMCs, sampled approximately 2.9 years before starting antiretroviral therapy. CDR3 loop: CASSLGNYGYTF. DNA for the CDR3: TGCGCCAGCAGCTTGGGAAACTATGGCTACACCTTC.